The source of this TCR beta chain is a study of PD-L1 blockade in urothelial cancer. Study-level information: Beginning around 2014, patients received atezolizumab, given as 1,200 mg intravenously every 3 weeks. Patients' prior chemotherapy regimens numbered 0 to 3. Regarding the study as a whole: In blood at 3 weeks, tumor-associated clones expanded more among patients with durable benefit.

As regards this clone: As yet, its antigen is unknown.

Each PCR reaction had synthetic TCR analog templates spiked into it. The assay was immunoSEQ multiplex PCR, and TCRdb's table has in-frame clones only and misses some. This repertoire shows tens of thousands of clones, about 76% found once; its top ten account for roughly 2.9%. Stated time point: pretreatment peripheral blood. CDR3 size: 13 residues. In germline, CDR1 is MRHNA, CDR2 SNTAGT. Trimming took off 2 bases at V and 8 bases at J, with 12 bases between the two ends. The sequence came from a man between 65 and 85 years old with urothelial cancer. Sequenced material: PBMCs, taken around atezolizumab (anti-PD-L1) treatment. This chain uses TRBV6-4 with TRBJ1-2; maybe TRBD1 (6 bases). Here the CDR3 reads CASSDGGAYGYTF. CDR3 in DNA: TGTGCCAGCAGTGACGGGGGGGCTTACGGCTACACCTTC.